This T cell receptor (beta chain) was identified during a study of regulatory T cells in long-lasting Graves disease. As for the study in general: Those with persistent Graves' disease had received antithyroid drugs for over 5 years with positive TSH receptor antibodies.

A note on this clonotype: What it binds is not known.

Building the TCR beta libraries relied on iRepertoire HTBI primers, and CDR3 regions underwent Arm-PCR. In the original analysis: Across samples, 62 TRBV and some 15 TRBJ segments were found. Each CDR3 protein is one row after TCRdb ran MiXCR on the multiplex PCR reads. These V and J calls originate from TCRdb's pipeline instead of the authors' own analysis. The sample holds around 400,000 distinct CDR3 sequences, 21% seen once. Specified time point: persistent/refractory GD, antithyroid drugs over 5 years with positive TRAb. PBMC RNA was the source of the TCR library. Study-wide results and limits: Analyses excluded thyroid tissue, covering peripheral blood alone. Persistent disease was characterized by preferential usage of TRBV28, TRBJ1-2 and TRBJ2-5.

Per the germline V gene, CDR1 is KGHSH and CDR2 is LQKENI. V lost 2 bases and J lost 4, with 5 bases in between. The CDR3 spans 13 residues. The J gene is TRBJ2-2, the V gene TRBV18; D is uncertain. Material: peripheral blood mononuclear cells (PBMCs), obtained when the disease was refractory, from a patient treated with antithyroid drugs. The clonotype originates from a female donor with Graves disease. CDR3 region: CASSPEPTGELFF. The CDR3 bases are TGTGCCAGCTCACCAGAACCCACCGGGGAGCTGTTTTTT.